Below, 27 T cell receptor beta chains from the same sample are listed, as sequenced in a study of T cell repertoires in aging, cancer and after chemotherapy. TCR beta rearrangements were amplified from peripheral blood genomic DNA. Multiplex touch-down PCR with TRB-A/B primers amplified rearranged V-D-J TRB sequences. TCRdb reprocessed the multiplex PCR reads via MiXCR and lists one record per CDR3 protein. Of roughly 7,800 distinct CDR3 sequences listed, around 50% were seen once; the top ten hold roughly 4%. What was sequenced was blood. All receptors come from a human donor with a solid tumor.

This clonotype occurred once. V usage is TRBV6-2 or TRBV6-3 and J usage is TRBJ1-1; 10 nucleotides agree with TRBD1. This CDR3 region has 15 residues. Looked up from germline, CDR1 is MNHEY and CDR2 is SVGEGT. With 5 bases clipped from V and 5 bases from J, the junction kept 8 bases outside the gene matches. The CDR3 protein is CASSSRGQGRTEAFF. CDR3 in DNA: TGTGCCAGCAGTAGTAGGGGACAGGGGAGGACTGAAGCTTTCTTT.

The V and J genes are TRBV27 and TRBJ1-5; perhaps TRBD1 as D (6 bases). Germline V gene data show CDR1 as MNHEY and CDR2 as SMNVEV (reference sequence). This CDR3 spans 16 amino acids. The ends were cut back, 2 bases at V and 1 base at J, with 12 bases in the middle. The CDR3 sequence is CASSLTVRGSNQPQHF. CDR3 bases: TGTGCCAGCAGTTTAACGGTCAGGGGAAGCAATCAGCCCCAGCATTTT.

The chain has TRBV9 and TRBJ2-3, with D perhaps matching TRBD1 or TRBD2 (5 bases each). Deletions cut 4 bases from V and 4 bases from J, with 16 bases between. CDR1 and CDR2 from the germline V gene are SGDLS and YYNGEE. This CDR3 contains 15 residues. Here the CDR3 DNA reads TGTGCCAGCAGCCCTAGCCAGGGCGCGGCAGATACGCAGTATTTT. Translation gives CASSPSQGAADTQYF.

This chain connects TRBV6-2 or TRBV6-3 to TRBJ1-2; D perhaps matches TRBD1 (6 bases). The V gene's germline CDR1 is MNHEY and CDR2 SVGEGT. This CDR3 is built from 15 residues. The V end was cut by 6 bases, the J end by 4 bases, with 18 bases between. Written as DNA, the CDR3 is TGTGCCAGCAGCTCCCTGGGGGGCAAAGGCTATGGCTACACCTTC. Amino acid sequence: CASSSLGGKGYGYTF.

This clonotype was counted a few times. This rearrangement joins TRBV20-1 to TRBJ1-1, with D perhaps TRBD1 (5 bases). V lost 2 bases and J lost 1, with 20 bases in between. The germline gives CDR1 DFQATT, CDR2 SNEGSKA (reference sequence). This CDR3 comprises 17 residues. DNA for the CDR3: TGCAGTGCTAGAAGGGGACCCCGAGTCCAGACGAACACTGAAGCTTTCTTT. It yields the protein CSARRGPRVQTNTEAFF.

This clonotype is a singleton in its sample. In DNA, the CDR3 is TGTGCCACCAGTGACCGGGACAGCTATGGCTACACCTTC. This encodes CATSDRDSYGYTF. The chain has TRBV24-1 and TRBJ1-2; 7 bases match TRBD1. The length of the CDR3 is 13 residues. Germline V gene data show CDR1 as KGHDR and CDR2 as SFDVKD. V lost 4 bases to trimming and J lost 4 bases; unmatched junction nucleotides: 2.

This chain links TRBV20-1 with TRBJ2-1; D is possibly TRBD2 (5 bases). Trimming removed 4 bases at V and 9 bases at J, with 16 bases between. The germline gives CDR1 DFQATT, CDR2 SNEGSKA (reference sequence). The CDR3 spans 13 residues. The CDR3 here is CSANERALGEQFF. The CDR3 bases are TGCAGTGCTAACGAGAGGGCCCTTGGTGAGCAGTTCTTC.

The V gene is TRBV6-1, the J gene TRBJ1-2, with D possibly being TRBD1 (5 bases). Germline V CDR1 and CDR2: MNHNS, SASEGT. Trimming removed 5 bases at V and 0 bases at J, with 13 bases between. CDR3 length: 15 amino acids. CDR3 DNA: TGTGCCAGCAGTTACTCGGTGACAGCTAACTATGGCTACACCTTC. Translating it yields CASSYSVTANYGYTF.

The chain recombines TRBV7-6 with TRBJ2-7, with 9 bases fitting TRBD2. From germline, CDR1 is SGHVS and CDR2 FNYEAQ. The CDR3 contains 15 residues. Trimming removed 3 bases from V and 4 bases from J; junction bases left unmatched: 7. The CDR3 spells CASSFSGRGGYEQYF. In DNA, the CDR3 is TGTGCCAGCAGCTTTAGCGGGAGAGGAGGATACGAGCAGTACTTC.

This rearrangement joins TRBV10-3 to TRBJ1-6; 9 bases are a match to TRBD1. This CDR3 is built from 13 residues. V lost 10 bases, J lost 10 bases, and 8 bases stayed unmatched. Germline-derived CDR1 and CDR2 are ENHRY and SYGVKD. CDR3 DNA sequence: TGTGCCACCTCGGACAGGGGTAACTCACCCCTCCACTTT. It codes for CATSDRGNSPLHF.

The chain links TRBV9 to TRBJ1-3; the D is unclear. The CDR3 loop spans 14 amino acids. Germline CDR1 and CDR2: SGDLS and YYNGEE. V lost 2 bases to trimming and J lost 4 bases, with 10 bases between them. The chain's CDR3 is CASSVAWAGNTIYF. The CDR3 DNA is TGTGCCAGCAGCGTCGCTTGGGCGGGAAACACCATATATTTT.

The rearrangement uses TRBV20-1 and TRBJ1-1; D call uncertain. Trimming left V 4 bases short and J 6 bases short, with 9 bases between. Germline V CDR1 and CDR2: DFQATT, SNEGSKA (reference sequence). This CDR3 spans 11 amino acids. CDR3 in DNA: TGCAGTGCTACTCCGATGGCTGAAGCTTTCTTT. Its protein product is CSATPMAEAFF.

J is TRBJ2-1 and V is TRBV18; a weak D match, TRBD2 (5 bases). Per germline, CDR1 KGHSH and CDR2 LQKENI. V was shortened by 2 bases and J by 8 bases, with 16 bases between the two germline ends. This CDR3 region has 15 residues. The CDR3 coding sequence is TGTGCCAGCTCACCATTCAGCGGTCCTACCGATGAGCAGTTCTTC. Protein sequence: CASSPFSGPTDEQFF. Combining the CDR3 with reference TRBV18 and TRBJ2-1 gives the whole variable domain NAGVMQNPRHLVRRRGQEARLRCSPMKGHSHVYWYRQLPEEGLKFMVYLQKENIIDESGMPKERFSAEFPKEGPSILRIQQVVRGDSAAYFCASSPFSGPTDEQFFGPGTRLTVL.

The rearrangement uses TRBV5-6 and TRBJ2-7; D uncertain. The CDR3 totals 11 residues. Trimming removed 4 bases at V and 3 bases at J, with 5 bases between. Germline V gene lookup returns CDR1 SGHDT and CDR2 YYEEEE. The CDR3 DNA reads TGTGCCAGCAGCCGACACTACGAGCAGTACTTC. Translation gives CASSRHYEQYF.

The chain couples TRBV6-2 or TRBV6-3 to TRBJ2-5, with D tentatively TRBD2 (6 bases). V was clipped by 2 bases and J by 9 bases, with 22 bases between them. CDR1 is MNHEY and CDR2 is SVGEGT in the germline V gene. CDR3 size: 16 residues. CDR3 sequence reads: CASSYPGLAGSKAQYF. The CDR3 coding sequence is TGTGCCAGCAGTTACCCGGGACTGGCAGGTAGTAAGGCCCAGTACTTC.

This clonotype was seen only a few times. V usage is TRBV18 and J usage is TRBJ1-6; D ambiguous. With 5 bases removed from V and 0 bases from J, the gap between germline ends came to 14 bases. Germline loops: CDR1 KGHSH, CDR2 LQKENI. This CDR3 is 17 amino acids long. CDR3 sequence reads: CASSSNGWDSYNSPLHF. The CDR3 nucleotides read TGTGCCAGCTCATCCAACGGGTGGGACTCCTATAATTCACCCCTCCACTTT.

This clonotype was seen a handful of times. V and J are TRBV7-9 and TRBJ2-3, with D possibly TRBD2 on 6 matching bases. The CDR3 spans 15 residues. Per the germline V gene, CDR1 is SEHNR and CDR2 is FQNEAQ (reference sequence). With 2 bases removed from V and 1 base from J, the gap between germline ends came to 10 bases. The CDR3 region is CASSLTGAGTDTQYF. CDR3 sequence (DNA): TGTGCCAGCAGCTTAACGGGAGCCGGCACAGATACGCAGTATTTT.

DNA of the CDR3: TGTGCCAGCAGCTACCCGGGACTAACCGATGAGCAGTTCTTC. Translating it yields CASSYPGLTDEQFF. The chain has TRBV7-3 and TRBJ2-1, with TRBD2 matching over 7 bases. The CDR3 spans 14 residues. The germline V gene encodes CDR1 SGHTA and CDR2 FQGTGA. The V gene end was trimmed by 4 bases and the J gene end by 8 bases; junction bases not matched to a gene: 8. Looking up the rest from reference TRBV7-3 and TRBJ2-1 gives the full variable domain: GAGVSQTPSNKVTEKGKYVELRCDPISGHTALYWYRQSLGQGPEFLIYFQGTGAADDSGLPNDRFFAVRPEGSVSTLKIQRTERGDSAVYLCASSYPGLTDEQFFGPGTRLTVL.

The sample holds one count of this clonotype. CDR3 bases: TGTGCCAGCAGCCAAGAACAGGGAGGAAGAGATACGCAGTATTTT. Translation: CASSQEQGGRDTQYF. V and J are TRBV14 and TRBJ2-3, with D possibly called TRBD1 or TRBD2 (6 bases each). The CDR3 sequence is 15 residues long. Trimming removed 0 bases at V and 5 bases at J, with 12 bases between. Germline V gene data show CDR1 as SGHDN and CDR2 as FVKESK.

The sample holds one count of this clonotype. The chain couples TRBV20-1 to TRBJ2-1; TRBD1 matches 7 bases. The CDR3 consists of 12 residues. Germline values: CDR1 DFQATT, CDR2 SNEGSKA (reference sequence). The ends lost 6 bases at V and 10 bases at J; junction bases unmatched: 9. The CDR3 DNA reads as TGCAGTGCAGAATACACAGGGGACGAGCAGTTCTTC. Protein sequence: CSAEYTGDEQFF.

The rearrangement joins TRBV7-6 to TRBJ1-4; D ambiguous. With 5 bases removed from V and 8 bases from J, the gap between germline ends came to 15 bases. The CDR3 is 14 residues long. Germline CDR1 SGHVS, CDR2 FNYEAQ. In DNA, the CDR3 is TGTGCCAGCAGCCGGGCAGCCCCCGGGGAAAAACTGTTTTTT. Translating it yields CASSRAAPGEKLFF.

The chain joins TRBV28 to TRBJ2-7; D unclear. The length of the CDR3 is 12 residues. The germline gives CDR1 MDHEN, CDR2 SYDVKM. The V end was cut by 7 bases, the J end by 0 bases, with 7 bases between. CDR3 amino acids: CASTEYSYEQYF. CDR3 nucleotides: TGTGCCAGCACGGAGTACTCCTACGAGCAGTACTTC.

This clonotype was observed a single time. This chain joins TRBV12-3 or TRBV12-4 and TRBJ2-1, with TRBD2 matching 7 bases. Trimming at V came to 3 bases and at J to 5 bases, leaving 1 base not matched to a gene. The CDR3 loop spans 13 amino acids. The DNA for the CDR3 is TGTGCCAGCAGTTTCGCGGGAGACAATGAGCAGTTCTTC. It codes for CASSFAGDNEQFF.

This clonotype was seen a handful of times. V and J are TRBV7-9 and TRBJ1-2; TRBD1 might be the D (5 bases). The V gene's germline CDR1 is SEHNR and CDR2 FQNEAQ (reference sequence). Deletions cut 4 bases from V and 3 bases from J, with 18 bases between. This CDR3 region has 16 residues. CDR3 DNA sequence: TGTGCCAGCAGCTCGGGGGGTGGGGCGACGGACTATGGCTACACCTTC. This sequence encodes CASSSGGGATDYGYTF. The full variable domain, its missing parts supplied by reference TRBV7-9 and TRBJ1-2, is DTGVSQNPRHKITKRGQNVTFRCDPISEHNRLYWYRQTLGQGPEFLTYFQNEAQLEKSRLLSDRFSAERPKGSFSTLEIQRTEQGDSAMYLCASSSGGGATDYGYTFGSGTRLTVV.

The chain employs TRBV27 and TRBJ2-7; D is undetermined. This CDR3 comprises 14 residues. Germline CDR1 MNHEY, CDR2 SMNVEV (reference sequence). The germline V and J ends were trimmed by 4 bases and 0 bases, with 10 bases remaining between them. Here the CDR3 reads CASSWDSSSYEQYF. The DNA of the CDR3 is TGTGCCAGCAGTTGGGATAGTAGCTCCTACGAGCAGTACTTC.

This clonotype was found a few times. The chain uses TRBV20-1 and TRBJ1-5; perhaps TRBD1 as D (6 bases). Per the germline V gene, CDR1 is DFQATT and CDR2 is SNEGSKA (reference sequence). The CDR3 consists of 15 residues. V was shortened by 1 base and J by 0 bases, with 10 bases between the two germline ends. DNA of the CDR3: TGCAGTGCTAGAGTTACGGGACATAGCAATCAGCCCCAGCATTTT. This sequence encodes CSARVTGHSNQPQHF.

This sequence joins TRBV6-1 and TRBJ1-1; 8 bases agree with TRBD1. V shed 6 bases, J shed 5 bases, and the junction held 5 bases outside the gene matches. CDR1 MNHNS and CDR2 SASEGT come from the germline V gene. The CDR3 spans 13 residues. CDR3 loop: CASSKTGGTEAFF. The CDR3 region has the DNA TGTGCCAGCAGCAAAACAGGGGGAACTGAAGCTTTCTTT.